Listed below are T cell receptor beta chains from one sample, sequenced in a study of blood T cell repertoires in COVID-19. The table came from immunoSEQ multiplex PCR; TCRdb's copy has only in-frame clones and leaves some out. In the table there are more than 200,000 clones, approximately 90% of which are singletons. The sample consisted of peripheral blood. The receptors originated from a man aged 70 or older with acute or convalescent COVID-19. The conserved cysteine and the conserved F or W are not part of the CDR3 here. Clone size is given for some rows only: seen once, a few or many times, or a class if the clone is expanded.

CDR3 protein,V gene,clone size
ASSPATPDTGELF,TRBV18,.
ASSSGLAGVDEQF,TRBV7-9,.
SASSASLVTQY,TRBV20-1,once
ASSLTNTGELF,TRBV5-5,.
ASSYSPGTGAYGYT,TRBV6-6,many
ASSFVNQPQH,TRBV27,.
ASSMDRTYEQY,TRBV7-2,.
ASSPYREGNQPQH,TRBV4-1,once
ASSLAGGFGGETQY,TRBV11-2,.
ASSFRGETQY,TRBV11-2,.
ASSHPSGANEQF,TRBV4-1,.
ASSLYRGYSNQPQH,TRBV28,.
ASSSYGQNTEAF,TRBV5-1,.
SLSRGLPQY,TRBV20-1,.
AIHGTGRMEAF,TRBV10-3,.
ASRAPGNTGELF,TRBV6-5,.
ASSLAQGNYGYT,TRBV11-2,.
ASSLVGGYT,TRBV7-9,.
ASSQDWTGGKTVYNEQF,TRBV3-1/TRBV3-2,once
ASSTLAGGFGNEQF,TRBV19,.
ASSLETGNTIY,TRBV11-2,.
SVALETGTANEKLF,TRBV29-1,few